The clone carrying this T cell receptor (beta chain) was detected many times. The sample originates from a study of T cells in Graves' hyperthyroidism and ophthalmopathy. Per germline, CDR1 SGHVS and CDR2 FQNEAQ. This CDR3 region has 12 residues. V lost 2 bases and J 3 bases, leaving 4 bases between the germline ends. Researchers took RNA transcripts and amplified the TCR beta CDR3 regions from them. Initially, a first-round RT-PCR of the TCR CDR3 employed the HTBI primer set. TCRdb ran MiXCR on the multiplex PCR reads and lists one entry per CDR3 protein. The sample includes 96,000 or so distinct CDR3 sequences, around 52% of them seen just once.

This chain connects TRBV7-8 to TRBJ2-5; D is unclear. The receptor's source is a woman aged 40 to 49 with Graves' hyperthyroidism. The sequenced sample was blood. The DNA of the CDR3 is TGTGCCAGCAGCTTAATGAAAGAGACCCAGTACTTC. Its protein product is CASSLMKETQYF.